One and the same sample provided the 27 T cell receptor beta chains below, sequenced in a study of T cell changes during pregnancy in multiple sclerosis. Only in-frame clones appear in the TCRdb table, and some are missing; sequencing was by immunoSEQ multiplex PCR. The sample has 45,000 to 50,000 clones, around 94% seen once; the top ten hold about 0.36%. Specimen: CD4+ T cells from peripheral blood mononuclear cells, collected in the second trimester of pregnancy. These receptor sequences come from a female donor in good health, enrolled as a control in a pregnancy study.

The chain employs TRBV11-3 and TRBJ2-5; D might be TRBD2 (6 bases). CDR1 SGHNT and CDR2 YENEEA come from the germline V gene. Trimming took off 2 bases at V and 2 bases at J, with 15 bases between the two ends. This CDR3 comprises 16 residues. CDR3 DNA sequence: TGTGCCAGCAGCTTAAATTCGCGGGGCCCACAAGAGACCCAGTACTTC. It translates to CASSLNSRGPQETQYF.

This sequence joins TRBV5-1 and TRBJ1-2; the D gene is possibly TRBD1 (6 bases). The CDR3 has 14 residues. V dropped 1 base and J dropped 0 bases, with 7 bases sitting between them. Germline V gene sequence: CDR1 SGHRS, CDR2 YFSETQ. The chain's CDR3 is CASSLTGTNYGYTF. CDR3 bases: TGCGCCAGCAGCTTGACAGGGACTAACTATGGCTACACCTTC.

The V call is TRBV5-5, the J call TRBJ1-1, with a weak D call TRBD1 (5 bases). CDR1 and CDR2 (germline): SGHKS, YYEKEE (reference sequence). This CDR3 is 13 amino acids long. Trimming stripped 2 bases from V and 7 bases from J, with 12 bases between. In nucleotides, the CDR3 is TGTGCCAGCAGCTTAATGGGGGGTGGTGAAGCTTTCTTT. Protein sequence: CASSLMGGGEAFF. Together with reference TRBV5-5 and TRBJ1-1, the CDR3 gives the full variable domain: DAGVTQSPTHLIKTRGQQVTLRCSPISGHKSVSWYQQVLGQGPQFIFQYYEKEERGRGNFPDRFSARQFPNYSSELNVNALLLGDSALYLCASSLMGGGEAFFGQGTRLTVV.

The V and J genes are TRBV6-5 and TRBJ2-1; 11 bases line up with TRBD1. J gave up 7 bases and V 6 bases, and 5 bases lay outside the gene matches. The CDR3 spans 14 residues. CDR1 and CDR2 from the germline V gene are MNHEY and SVGAGI. The CDR3 DNA reads TGTGCCAGCAGGGCCGGGACAGGGGGGAATGAGCAGTTCTTC. Its protein product is CASRAGTGGNEQFF.

This clone was counted once. The rearrangement links TRBV5-4 to TRBJ2-2; tentative D call: TRBD1 (5 bases). V lost 0 bases and J 5 bases, leaving 8 bases between the germline ends. This CDR3 has 14 amino acids. Germline lookup yields CDR1 SGHNT and CDR2 YYREEE (reference sequence). CDR3 residues: CASSLVGATGELFF. CDR3 nucleotide sequence: TGTGCCAGCAGCTTGGTAGGGGCAACCGGGGAGCTGTTTTTT.

This clone came up once. This chain connects TRBV6-5 to TRBJ1-2, with D unclear. Germline lookup yields CDR1 MNHEY and CDR2 SVGAGI. This CDR3 has 13 residues. V was clipped by 2 bases and J by 7 bases, with 11 bases between them. As DNA, the CDR3 is TGTGCCAGCAGTTACGGTGGAGTTCTTGGCTACACCTTC. Amino acids: CASSYGGVLGYTF.

The chain has TRBV7-2 and TRBJ2-5, with a weak D call TRBD1 (5 bases). Trimming took off 4 bases at V and 7 bases at J, with 16 bases between the two ends. CDR1 and CDR2 (germline): SGHTA, FQGNSA. The CDR3 has 14 residues. CDR3 sequence reads: CASSSRQIQGTQYF. In DNA, the CDR3 is TGTGCCAGCAGCTCGCGACAGATTCAGGGGACCCAGTACTTC.

This chain joins TRBV19 and TRBJ2-3; tentatively, D is TRBD2 (6 bases). Germline CDR1 LNHDA, CDR2 SQIVND (reference sequence). This CDR3 region has 16 residues. The V end lost 1 base, the J end lost 0 bases, and 11 bases lay between the germline ends. The chain's CDR3 is CASSIGWDSSTDTQYF. In nucleotides, the CDR3 is TGTGCCAGTAGTATAGGATGGGACTCAAGCACAGATACGCAGTATTTT.

The gene calls are TRBV7-2 and TRBJ2-1, with 10 positions matching TRBD2. Germline-derived CDR1 and CDR2 are SGHTA and FQGNSA. The CDR3 has 15 amino acids. Trimming removed 5 bases from V and 4 bases from J; junction bases left unmatched: 5. DNA for the CDR3: TGTGCCAGCAGCCTCACTAGCGGGGCTTACAATGAGCAGTTCTTC. Amino acid sequence: CASSLTSGAYNEQFF. The entire variable domain, with the rest obtained from reference TRBV7-2 and TRBJ2-1, is as follows: GAGVSQSPSNKVTEKGKDVELRCDPISGHTALYWYRQSLGQGLEFLIYFQGNSAPDKSGLPSDRFSAERTGGSVSTLTIQRTQQEDSAVYLCASSLTSGAYNEQFFGPGTRLTVL.

The chain uses TRBV4-3 and TRBJ1-1, with D unclear. Per germline, CDR1 LGHNA and CDR2 YSLEER. The CDR3 consists of 13 residues. Trimming left V 0 bases short and J 5 bases short, with 7 bases between. DNA for the CDR3: TGCGCCAGCAGCCAAGATAGCCGAACTGAAGCTTTCTTT. It codes for CASSQDSRTEAFF.

The CDR3 DNA sequence: TGTGCCAGCAGCACCAGGGGGCGGCATGAGACCCAGTACTTC. Encoded protein: CASSTRGRHETQYF. The chain recombines TRBV7-8 with TRBJ2-5; 8 positions agree with TRBD1. The V and J ends lost 5 bases and 5 bases, in that order; junction bases with no gene match: 7. Germline V gene lookup returns CDR1 SGHVS and CDR2 FQNEAQ. The CDR3 contains 14 residues.

This rearrangement joins TRBV27 to TRBJ2-5, with 7 bases identical to TRBD1. The CDR3 sequence is 14 residues long. After removal of 6 bases from V and 11 bases from J, the junction contained 15 bases not matched to a gene. CDR1 and CDR2 from the germline V gene are MNHEY and SMNVEV (reference sequence). The chain's CDR3 is CASRQRDREGEQYF. The CDR3, as DNA: TGTGCCAGCAGACAGAGGGACAGAGAAGGGGAGCAGTACTTC.

In this sample, this clone turned up once. V gene TRBV9 combines with J gene TRBJ2-7; D may be TRBD1 (6 bases). This CDR3 has 16 amino acids. V lost 3 bases and J 2 bases, leaving 18 bases between the germline ends. CDR1 and CDR2 (germline): SGDLS, YYNGEE. The CDR3 here is CASSAKVTGPTYEQYF. DNA for the CDR3: TGTGCCAGCAGCGCTAAGGTTACAGGGCCCACCTACGAGCAGTACTTC.

Here the CDR3 DNA reads TGTGCCAGCAGTGAACAGGGACTCGAGAACACTGAAGCTTTCTTT. It specifies CASSEQGLENTEAFF. This sequence joins TRBV25-1 and TRBJ1-1, with a tentative D call TRBD1 (5 bases). This CDR3 region has 15 residues. V was cut by 2 bases and J by 1 base, with 11 bases left in between. Germline V gene data show CDR1 as MGHDK and CDR2 as SYGVNS.

This chain joins TRBV7-2 and TRBJ2-3; no definite D call. Trimming removed 7 bases from V and 3 bases from J, with 11 bases in between. Germline CDR1 is SGHTA and CDR2 is FQGNSA. This CDR3 has 13 residues. The CDR3 sequence: CASTLDATDTQYF. DNA of the CDR3: TGTGCCAGCACCCTAGACGCTACAGATACGCAGTATTTT.

This clone was seen only once. This chain connects TRBV4-3 to TRBJ1-1; no definite D call. From germline, CDR1 is LGHNA and CDR2 YSLEER. Between the trimmed V and J ends, which lost 0 bases and 3 bases, there was a span of 14 bases. This CDR3 contains 16 residues. In DNA form, the CDR3 reads TGCGCCAGCAGCCAAGAGCCGGGAATGGTGGACACTGAAGCTTTCTTT. The encoded protein is CASSQEPGMVDTEAFF.

CDR3: CASSQSEQGSRGELFF. CDR3 in DNA: TGCGCCAGCAGTCAATCGGAACAGGGGTCTCGCGGGGAGCTGTTTTTT. This rearrangement joins TRBV23-1 to TRBJ2-2, with 7 bases identical to TRBD1. TRBV23-1 carries the ORF label, with uncertain function. The trim removed 0 bases at V and 7 bases at J, leaving 8 bases unmatched. This CDR3 has 16 amino acids.

Remarks on this clone: A junction boundary mismatches the germline segment, possibly from a read error. The chain joins TRBV6-6 to TRBJ2-3; 7 nucleotides match TRBD2. Germline loops: CDR1 MNHNY, CDR2 SVGAGI (reference sequence). The CDR3 is 15 amino acids. CDR3 amino acids: CASSYSSGPTYTQYF. CDR3 nucleotides: TGTGCCAGCAGTTACTCTAGCGGGCCCACATATACGCAGTATTTT.

The chain employs TRBV25-1 and TRBJ1-1, with a tentative D call TRBD1 (5 bases). The CDR3 has 15 amino acids. CDR1 and CDR2 from the germline V gene are MGHDK and SYGVNS. V was cut by 2 bases and J by 1 base, with 11 bases left in between. The DNA of the CDR3 is TGTGCCAGCAGTGAACACTCGGGGGAGAACACTGAAGCTTTCTTT. Translated: CASSEHSGENTEAFF.

This chain connects TRBV9 to TRBJ2-7; tentative D call: TRBD1 (5 bases). This CDR3 is built from 11 residues. CDR1 is SGDLS, CDR2 YYNGEE, per germline. Trimming removed 7 bases at V and 3 bases at J, with 8 bases between. CDR3 residues: CASGDSYEQYF. The CDR3 nucleotides are TGTGCCAGCGGCGACAGCTACGAGCAGTACTTC.

This chain links TRBV11-2 with TRBJ1-1; possibly TRBD1 for D (5 bases). In germline, CDR1 is SGHAT, CDR2 FQNNGV. The CDR3 has 15 residues. V was cut by 5 bases and J by 1 base, with 14 bases left in between. DNA for the CDR3: TGTGCCAGCAGCCCCCTTGACAGAACGAACACTGAAGCTTTCTTT. Protein product: CASSPLDRTNTEAFF.

The chain employs TRBV7-2 and TRBJ1-4; D may be TRBD1 (5 bases). Germline lookup yields CDR1 SGHTA and CDR2 FQGNSA. The CDR3 runs 14 residues. V gave up 5 bases and J gave up 8 bases, with 15 bases separating them. Here the CDR3 DNA reads TGTGCCAGCAGCCCGGGGGGAGGCTTCGAAAAACTGTTTTTT. Protein: CASSPGGGFEKLFF.

This clone has only one observation. V gene TRBV5-6 combines with J gene TRBJ1-5; D not resolved. CDR3 length: 13 amino acids. Trimming stripped 5 bases from V and 3 bases from J, with 9 bases between. The germline gives CDR1 SGHDT, CDR2 YYEEEE. The CDR3, as DNA: TGTGCCAGCAGTCGGGGTTCCAATCAGCCCCAGCATTTT. Protein product: CASSRGSNQPQHF.

The chain links TRBV10-3 to TRBJ2-2; 9 bases match TRBD2. Germline assignment: CDR1 ENHRY and CDR2 SYGVKD. This CDR3 is 16 amino acids long. The V gene end was trimmed by 2 bases and the J gene end by 1 base; junction bases not matched to a gene: 2. CDR3 amino acids: CAISERLAENTGELFF. DNA of the CDR3: TGTGCCATCAGTGAGCGACTAGCGGAGAACACCGGGGAGCTGTTTTTT.

This rearrangement joins TRBV18 to TRBJ1-1; D gene unclear. The V gene lost 1 base and the J gene lost 4 bases, with 7 bases spanning the gap. This CDR3 spans 13 amino acids. From germline, CDR1 is KGHSH and CDR2 LQKENI. CDR3 in amino acids: CASSPLEFTEAFF. The CDR3 coding sequence is TGTGCCAGCTCACCACTAGAGTTCACTGAAGCTTTCTTT.

This chain links TRBV4-3 with TRBJ1-6; perhaps TRBD1 as D (5 bases). The germline V gene encodes CDR1 LGHNA and CDR2 YSLEER. The CDR3 has 14 amino acids. V was pared by 1 base and J by 9 bases, with 10 bases between. The CDR3 DNA reads as TGCGCCAGCAGCCAAGGGGGGGAGGGTTCACCCCTCCACTTT. It encodes CASSQGGEGSPLHF.

J is TRBJ1-1 and V is TRBV2, with TRBD1 matching 9 bases. V lost 10 bases and J lost 2; bases outside the gene matches: 20. The CDR3 runs 18 residues. Germline-derived CDR1 and CDR2 are SNHLY and FYNNEI. In DNA form, the CDR3 reads TGTGCCATCCATGTGGGACAGGGTGGACAGAAATCTAACACTGAAGCTTTCTTT. Its translation: CAIHVGQGGQKSNTEAFF.